This is a list of T cell receptor beta chains from one sample in a study of T cells after yellow fever vaccination. TCRdb reanalysed the 5' RACE reads using MiXCR and keeps one entry per CDR3 protein. The sample has 400,000 or so distinct CDR3 sequences, approximately 19% seen once. Source: PBMCs, taken before the yellow fever booster vaccination. These receptors came from a young man who received the YFV17D yellow fever vaccine. Both conserved end residues are part of each CDR3. The D gene is left open where the match is weak. The listing skips clone size in some rows; elsewhere it reads once, few, many or a size class.

-,TRBV7-2,TRBJ1-6,-,TGTGCCAGCAGCAGCCTGTCCCCTTCACCCCTCCACTTT,CASSSLSPSPLHF
many,TRBV7-9,TRBJ2-3,-,TGTGCCAGCAGCCCCAGCGGGCGGACAGATACGCAGTATTTT,CASSPSGRTDTQYF
few,TRBV20-1,TRBJ2-7,-,TGCAGTGCTCGAGGACCAGAGGACCACGAGCAGTACTTC,CSARGPEDHEQYF
-,TRBV12-3/TRBV12-4,TRBJ1-4,-,TGTGCCAGCAACCTAGGGGCAGGAAAACTGTTTTTT,CASNLGAGKLFF
-,TRBV5-6,TRBJ1-6,-,TGTGCCAGCAGCATCCACAGACTACCCAATTCACCCCTCCACTTT,CASSIHRLPNSPLHF
few,TRBV29-1,TRBJ2-5,-,TGCAGCGTTGGCCCACGCGGTTTGGGGGAGACCCAGTACTTC,CSVGPRGLGETQYF
-,TRBV5-4,TRBJ2-5,-,TGTGCCAGCAGCTTAGGGGGGGGGGCCGTGGAGACCCAGTACTTC,CASSLGGGAVETQYF
few,TRBV12-3/TRBV12-4,TRBJ1-5,-,TGTGCCAGCAGCCCGTTGAGCAATCAGCCCCAGCATTTT,CASSPLSNQPQHF
-,TRBV7-2,TRBJ2-1,TRBD2,TGTGCCAGCAGCACGGGACTAGCGGGGTTCAATGAGCAGTTCTTC,CASSTGLAGFNEQFF
-,TRBV24-1,TRBJ2-1,-,TGTGCCACCAGTGATCCCGGAGCAAACCACTACAATGAGCAGTTCTTC,CATSDPGANHYNEQFF
few,TRBV5-1,TRBJ2-3,TRBD1,TGCGCCAGCAGCCTTACAGGGGCAGCAGATACGCAGTATTTT,CASSLTGAADTQYF
-,TRBV2,TRBJ1-2,-,TGTGCCAGCAGTGGGTCGACTTCCCGGGGAGGCTACACCTTC,CASSGSTSRGGYTF
few,TRBV5-1,TRBJ2-1,-,TGCGCCAGCAGCTTGGGCACTAGTCTTTACAATGAGCAGTTCTTC,CASSLGTSLYNEQFF
-,TRBV10-1,TRBJ2-7,-,TGCGCCAGCAGTGATACCAGGATCGAGCAGTACTTC,CASSDTRIEQYF
-,TRBV7-8,TRBJ1-1,-,TGTGCCAGCAGCGGCGGGTCATACCGGGTACCCACTGAAGCTTTCTTT,CASSGGSYRVPTEAFF
-,TRBV4-1,TRBJ2-3,TRBD2,TGCGCCAGCAGATTGTCTAGCGGGGAAGATACGCAGTATTTT,CASRLSSGEDTQYF
few,TRBV6-2/TRBV6-3,TRBJ2-1,-,TGTGCCACCTCGACTAGGGTCAATGAGCAGTTCTTC,CATSTRVNEQFF
-,TRBV6-2/TRBV6-3,TRBJ2-1,-,TGTGCCAGCAGTTACAATAGGGGTACAGTTAATGAGCAGTTCTTC,CASSYNRGTVNEQFF
few,TRBV10-2,TRBJ2-2,-,TGCGCCAGCAGTGAGTCGAGGAGGACCGGGGAGCTGTTTTTT,CASSESRRTGELFF
few,TRBV7-3,TRBJ1-6,TRBD1,TGTGCCAGCAGCTTAACCCCACAGGGGAGTTCACCCCTCCACTTT,CASSLTPQGSSPLHF
-,TRBV10-3,TRBJ2-1,TRBD1,TGTGCCATCAGTGAAATAAGACAGGGGGCCTACAATGAGCAGTTCTTC,CAISEIRQGAYNEQFF
few,TRBV7-6,TRBJ1-1,TRBD1,TGTGCCAGCAGCTCCCGACAGGGCTGGAACACTGAAGCTTTCTTT,CASSSRQGWNTEAFF
few,TRBV19,TRBJ2-1,TRBD2,TGTGCCAGTAGTATAGTCTGGGCTAGCGGACGCAATGAGCAGTTCTTC,CASSIVWASGRNEQFF
-,TRBV6-2/TRBV6-3,TRBJ2-3,-,TGTGCCACCTCGGGACGGATAGATACGCAGTATTTT,CATSGRIDTQYF
few,TRBV7-3,TRBJ2-2,-,TGTGCCAGCAGGACGGGACTCCTACACACCGGGGAGCTGTTTTTT,CASRTGLLHTGELFF
many,TRBV7-2,TRBJ1-6,-,TGTGCCAGCAGCTTGGGGTCAGTAGTAGTTTCACCCCTCCACTTT,CASSLGSVVVSPLHF
-,TRBV7-7,TRBJ2-2,TRBD2,TGTGCTAGCAGCTTAGCGCAGCGGGGGACTCCCGGGGAGCTGTTTTTT,CASSLAQRGTPGELFF